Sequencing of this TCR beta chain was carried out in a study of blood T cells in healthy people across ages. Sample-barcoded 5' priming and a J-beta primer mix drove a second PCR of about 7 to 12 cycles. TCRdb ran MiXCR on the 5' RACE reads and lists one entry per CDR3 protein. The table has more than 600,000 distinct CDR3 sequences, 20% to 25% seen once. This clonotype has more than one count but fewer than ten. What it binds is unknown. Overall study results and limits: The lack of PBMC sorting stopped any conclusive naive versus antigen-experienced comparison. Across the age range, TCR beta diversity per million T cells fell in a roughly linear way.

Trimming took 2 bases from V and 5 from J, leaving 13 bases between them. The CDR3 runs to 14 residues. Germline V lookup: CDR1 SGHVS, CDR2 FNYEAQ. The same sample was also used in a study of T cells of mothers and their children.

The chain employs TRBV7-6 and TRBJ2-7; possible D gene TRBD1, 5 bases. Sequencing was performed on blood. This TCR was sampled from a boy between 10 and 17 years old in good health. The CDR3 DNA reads TGTGCCAGCAGCTTACAGGGAATGGTGCACGAGCAGTACTTC. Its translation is CASSLQGMVHEQYF.